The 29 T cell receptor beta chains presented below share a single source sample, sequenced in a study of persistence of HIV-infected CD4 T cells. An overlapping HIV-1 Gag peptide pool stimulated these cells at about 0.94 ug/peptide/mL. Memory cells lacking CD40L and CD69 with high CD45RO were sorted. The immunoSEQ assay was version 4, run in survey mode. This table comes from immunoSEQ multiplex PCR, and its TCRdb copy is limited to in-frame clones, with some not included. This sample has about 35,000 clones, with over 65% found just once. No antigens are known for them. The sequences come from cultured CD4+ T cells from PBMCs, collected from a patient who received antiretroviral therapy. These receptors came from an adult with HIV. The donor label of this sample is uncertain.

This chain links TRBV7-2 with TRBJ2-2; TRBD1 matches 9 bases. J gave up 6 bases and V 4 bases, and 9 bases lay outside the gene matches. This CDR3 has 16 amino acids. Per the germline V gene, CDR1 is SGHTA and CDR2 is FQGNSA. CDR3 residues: CASSWPGQGLSGELFF. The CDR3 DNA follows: TGTGCCAGCAGCTGGCCGGGACAGGGACTTTCCGGGGAGCTGTTTTTT.

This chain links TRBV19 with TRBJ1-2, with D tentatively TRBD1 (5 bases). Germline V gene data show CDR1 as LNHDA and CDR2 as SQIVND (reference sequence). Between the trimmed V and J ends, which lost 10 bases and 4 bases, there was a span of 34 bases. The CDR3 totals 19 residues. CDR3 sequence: CATPQHYLSGQEQAYGYTF. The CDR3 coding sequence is TGTGCCACTCCCCAACACTACCTATCGGGGCAAGAACAGGCCTATGGCTACACCTTC.

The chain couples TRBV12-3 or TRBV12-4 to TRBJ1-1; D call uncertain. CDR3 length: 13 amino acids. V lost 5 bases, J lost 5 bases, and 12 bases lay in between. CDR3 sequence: CASSPEAWTEAFF. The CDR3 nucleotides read TGTGCCAGCAGTCCTGAGGCGTGGACTGAAGCTTTCTTT.

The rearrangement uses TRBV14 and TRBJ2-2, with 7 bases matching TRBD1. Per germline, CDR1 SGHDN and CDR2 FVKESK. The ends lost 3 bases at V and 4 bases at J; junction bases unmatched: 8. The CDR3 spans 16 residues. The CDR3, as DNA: TGTGCCAGCAGCCATCGACAGGGCGTAGGCACCGGGGAGCTGTTTTTT. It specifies CASSHRQGVGTGELFF. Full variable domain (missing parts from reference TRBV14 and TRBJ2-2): EAGVTQFPSHSVIEKGQTVTLRCDPISGHDNLYWYRRVMGKEIKFLLHFVKESKQDESGMPNNRFLAERTGGTYSTLKVQPAELEDSGVYFCASSHRQGVGTGELFFGEGSRLTVL.

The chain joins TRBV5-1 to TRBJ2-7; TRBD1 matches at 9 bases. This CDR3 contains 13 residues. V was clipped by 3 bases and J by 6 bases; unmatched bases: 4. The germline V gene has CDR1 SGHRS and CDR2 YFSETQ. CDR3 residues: CASSSGQGGEQYF. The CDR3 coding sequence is TGCGCCAGCAGCTCGGGACAGGGCGGCGAGCAGTACTTC.

CDR3 amino acids: CASRRMATSTDTQYF. CDR3 coding DNA: TGTGCCAGCAGGCGGATGGCTACCAGCACAGATACGCAGTATTTT. The chain is built from TRBV7-3 and TRBJ2-3; unclear D gene. Trimming cost V 6 bases and J 0 bases, with 13 bases left between them. Germline V gives CDR1 SGHTA, CDR2 FQGTGA. This CDR3 contains 15 residues.

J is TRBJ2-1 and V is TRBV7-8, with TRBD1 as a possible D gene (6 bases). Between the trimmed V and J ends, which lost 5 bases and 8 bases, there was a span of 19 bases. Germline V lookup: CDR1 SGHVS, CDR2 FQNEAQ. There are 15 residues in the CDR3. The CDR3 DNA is TGTGCCAGCAGCGAAACAGGGCGTCTTGGCTATGAGCAGTTCTTC. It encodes CASSETGRLGYEQFF.

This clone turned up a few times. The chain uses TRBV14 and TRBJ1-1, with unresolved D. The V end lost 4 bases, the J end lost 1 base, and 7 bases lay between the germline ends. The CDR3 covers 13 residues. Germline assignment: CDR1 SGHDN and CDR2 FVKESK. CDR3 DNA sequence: TGTGCCAGCAGCCTCACAGCGAACACTGAAGCTTTCTTT. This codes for CASSLTANTEAFF.

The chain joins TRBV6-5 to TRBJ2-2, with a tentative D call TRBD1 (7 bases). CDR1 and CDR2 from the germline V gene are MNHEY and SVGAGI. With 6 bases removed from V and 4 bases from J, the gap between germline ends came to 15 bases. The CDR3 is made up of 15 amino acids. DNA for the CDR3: TGTGCCAGCAGCAGCAGGGGGGCCCTCACCGGGGAGCTGTTTTTT. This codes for CASSSRGALTGELFF.

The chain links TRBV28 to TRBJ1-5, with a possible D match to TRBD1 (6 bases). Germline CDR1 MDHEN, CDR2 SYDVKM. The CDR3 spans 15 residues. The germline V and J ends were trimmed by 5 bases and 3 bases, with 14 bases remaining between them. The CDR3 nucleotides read TGTGCCAGCAGTCCTCCGACAGGAGCCAATCAGCCCCAGCATTTT. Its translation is CASSPPTGANQPQHF. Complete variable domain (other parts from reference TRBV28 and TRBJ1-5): DVKVTQSSRYLVKRTGEKVFLECVQDMDHENMFWYRQDPGLGLRLIYFSYDVKMKEKGDIPEGYSVSREKKERFSLILESASTNQTSMYLCASSPPTGANQPQHFGDGTRLSIL.

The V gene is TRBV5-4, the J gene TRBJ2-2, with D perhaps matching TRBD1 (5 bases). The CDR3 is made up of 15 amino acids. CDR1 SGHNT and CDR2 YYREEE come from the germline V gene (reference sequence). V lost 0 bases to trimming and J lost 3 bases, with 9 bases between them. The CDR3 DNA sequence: TGTGCCAGCAGCTTGGATGGGGCGGACACCGGGGAGCTGTTTTTT. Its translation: CASSLDGADTGELFF.

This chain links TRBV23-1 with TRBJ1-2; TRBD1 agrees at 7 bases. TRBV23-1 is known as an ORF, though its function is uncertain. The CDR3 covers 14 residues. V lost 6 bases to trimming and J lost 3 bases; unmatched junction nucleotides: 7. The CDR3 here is CASSVQGVDYGYTF. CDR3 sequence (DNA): TGCGCCAGCAGCGTCCAGGGGGTGGACTATGGCTACACCTTC.

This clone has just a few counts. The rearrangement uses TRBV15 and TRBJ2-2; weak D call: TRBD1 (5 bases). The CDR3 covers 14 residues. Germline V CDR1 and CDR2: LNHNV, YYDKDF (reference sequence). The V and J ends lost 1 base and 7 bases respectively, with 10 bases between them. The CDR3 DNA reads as TGTGCCACCAGCAGAGTAATGACAGACGGGGAGCTGTTTTTT. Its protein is CATSRVMTDGELFF.

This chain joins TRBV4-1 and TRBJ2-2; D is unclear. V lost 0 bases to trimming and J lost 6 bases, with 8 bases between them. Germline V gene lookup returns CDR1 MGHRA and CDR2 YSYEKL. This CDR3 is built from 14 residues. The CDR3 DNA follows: TGCGCCAGCAGCCAAGATCTTGATCCCGGGGAGCTGTTTTTT. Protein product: CASSQDLDPGELFF.

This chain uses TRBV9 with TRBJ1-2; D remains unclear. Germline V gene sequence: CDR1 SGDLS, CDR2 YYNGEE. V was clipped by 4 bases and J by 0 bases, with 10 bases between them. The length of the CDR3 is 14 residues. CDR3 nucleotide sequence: TGTGCCAGCAGCCCTTCATCACCTAACTATGGCTACACCTTC. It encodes CASSPSSPNYGYTF. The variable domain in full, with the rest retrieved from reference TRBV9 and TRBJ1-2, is DSGVTQTPKHLITATGQRVTLRCSPRSGDLSVYWYQQSLDQGLQFLIQYYNGEERAKGNILERFSAQQFPDLHSELNLSSLELGDSALYFCASSPSSPNYGYTFGSGTRLTVV.

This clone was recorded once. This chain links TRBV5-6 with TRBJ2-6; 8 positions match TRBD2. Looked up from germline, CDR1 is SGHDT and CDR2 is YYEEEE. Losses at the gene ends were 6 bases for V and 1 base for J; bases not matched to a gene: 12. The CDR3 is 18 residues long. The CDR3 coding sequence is TGTGCCAGCACCGACGGGAGGGCCCGCTGGTCTGGGGCCAACGTCCTGACTTTC. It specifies CASTDGRARWSGANVLTF.

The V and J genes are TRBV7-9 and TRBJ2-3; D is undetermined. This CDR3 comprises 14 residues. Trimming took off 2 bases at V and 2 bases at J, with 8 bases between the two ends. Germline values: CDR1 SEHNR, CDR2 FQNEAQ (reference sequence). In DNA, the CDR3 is TGTGCCAGCAGCTTAACCAGCACCACAGATACGCAGTATTTT. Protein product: CASSLTSTTDTQYF.

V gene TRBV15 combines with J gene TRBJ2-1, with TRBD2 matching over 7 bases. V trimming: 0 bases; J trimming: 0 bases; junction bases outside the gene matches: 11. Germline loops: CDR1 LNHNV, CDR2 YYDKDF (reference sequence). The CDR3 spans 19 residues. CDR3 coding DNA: TGTGCCACCAGCAGAGAGTTCAGCGGGCGGGGGAGCTCCTACAATGAGCAGTTCTTC. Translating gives CATSREFSGRGSSYNEQFF.

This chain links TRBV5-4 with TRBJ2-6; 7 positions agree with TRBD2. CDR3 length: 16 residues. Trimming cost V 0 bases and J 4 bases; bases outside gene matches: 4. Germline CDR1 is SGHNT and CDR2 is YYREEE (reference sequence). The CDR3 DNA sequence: TGTGCCAGCAGCTTGGTTACTAGCGACGGGGCCAACGTCCTGACTTTC. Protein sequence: CASSLVTSDGANVLTF.

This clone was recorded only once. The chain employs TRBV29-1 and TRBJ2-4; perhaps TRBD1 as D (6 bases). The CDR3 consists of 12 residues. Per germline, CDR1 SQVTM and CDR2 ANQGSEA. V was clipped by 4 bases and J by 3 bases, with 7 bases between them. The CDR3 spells CSVVQGKNIQYF. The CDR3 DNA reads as TGCAGCGTTGTACAGGGCAAAAACATTCAGTACTTC.

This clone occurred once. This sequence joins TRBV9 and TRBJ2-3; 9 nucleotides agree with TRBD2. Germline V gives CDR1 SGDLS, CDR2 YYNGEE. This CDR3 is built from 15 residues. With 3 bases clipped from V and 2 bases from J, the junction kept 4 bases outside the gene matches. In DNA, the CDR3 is TGTGCCAGCAGCGGGCTAGCGGGACACACAGATACGCAGTATTTT. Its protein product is CASSGLAGHTDTQYF.

The CDR3 reads CASSLTGGGTEAFF. The DNA for the CDR3 is TGTGCCAGCAGTTTGACAGGGGGAGGGACTGAAGCTTTCTTT. The chain employs TRBV28 and TRBJ1-1; 9 nucleotides agree with TRBD1. This CDR3 spans 14 amino acids. Germline trimming cut 3 bases from V and 5 bases from J; bases unmatched to any gene: 4. Germline CDR1 MDHEN, CDR2 SYDVKM. The complete variable domain, with remaining parts taken from reference TRBV28 and TRBJ1-1, reads DVKVTQSSRYLVKRTGEKVFLECVQDMDHENMFWYRQDPGLGLRLIYFSYDVKMKEKGDIPEGYSVSREKKERFSLILESASTNQTSMYLCASSLTGGGTEAFFGQGTRLTVV.

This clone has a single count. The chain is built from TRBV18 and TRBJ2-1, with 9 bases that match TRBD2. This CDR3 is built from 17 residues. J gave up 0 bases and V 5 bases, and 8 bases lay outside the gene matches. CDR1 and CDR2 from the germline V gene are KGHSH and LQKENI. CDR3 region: CASSGSQGLASYNEQFF. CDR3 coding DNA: TGTGCCAGCTCAGGCTCTCAGGGACTAGCCTCCTACAATGAGCAGTTCTTC.

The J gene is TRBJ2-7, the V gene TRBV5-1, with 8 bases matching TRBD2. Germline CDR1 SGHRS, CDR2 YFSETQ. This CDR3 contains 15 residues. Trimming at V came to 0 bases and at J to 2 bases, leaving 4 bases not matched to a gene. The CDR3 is CASSLASGGTYEQYF. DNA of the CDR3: TGCGCCAGCAGCTTGGCCAGCGGGGGAACCTACGAGCAGTACTTC.

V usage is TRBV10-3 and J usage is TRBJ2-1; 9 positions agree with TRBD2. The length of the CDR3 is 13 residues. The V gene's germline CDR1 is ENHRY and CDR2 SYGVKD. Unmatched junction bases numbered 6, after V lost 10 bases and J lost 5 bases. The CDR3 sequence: CATGERGDNEQFF. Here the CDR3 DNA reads TGTGCCACCGGGGAGCGGGGGGACAATGAGCAGTTCTTC.

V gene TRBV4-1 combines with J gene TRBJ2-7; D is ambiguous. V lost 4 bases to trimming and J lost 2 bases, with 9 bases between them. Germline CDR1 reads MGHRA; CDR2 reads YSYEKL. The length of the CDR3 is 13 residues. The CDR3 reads CASSPGLAYEQYF. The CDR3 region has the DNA TGCGCCAGCAGCCCAGGTCTCGCCTACGAGCAGTACTTC.

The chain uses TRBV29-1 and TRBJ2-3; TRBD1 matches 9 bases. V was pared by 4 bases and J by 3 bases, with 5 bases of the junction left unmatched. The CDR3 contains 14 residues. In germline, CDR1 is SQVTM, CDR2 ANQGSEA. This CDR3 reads CSVAQTGGTDTQYF. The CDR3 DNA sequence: TGCAGCGTTGCTCAGACAGGGGGTACAGATACGCAGTATTTT.

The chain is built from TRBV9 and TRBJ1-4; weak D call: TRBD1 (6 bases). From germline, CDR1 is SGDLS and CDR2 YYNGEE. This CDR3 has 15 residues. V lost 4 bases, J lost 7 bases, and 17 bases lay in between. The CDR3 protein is CASSPQQGGGEKLFF. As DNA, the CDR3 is TGTGCCAGCAGCCCGCAACAGGGTGGGGGTGAAAAACTGTTTTTT.

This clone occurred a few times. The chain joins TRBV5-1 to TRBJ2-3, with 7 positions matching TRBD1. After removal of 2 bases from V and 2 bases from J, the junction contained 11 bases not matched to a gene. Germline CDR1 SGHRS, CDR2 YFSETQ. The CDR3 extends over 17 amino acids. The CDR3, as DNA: TGCGCCAGCAGCTTACTTGAGAACAGGGGATCCACAGATACGCAGTATTTT. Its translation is CASSLLENRGSTDTQYF.